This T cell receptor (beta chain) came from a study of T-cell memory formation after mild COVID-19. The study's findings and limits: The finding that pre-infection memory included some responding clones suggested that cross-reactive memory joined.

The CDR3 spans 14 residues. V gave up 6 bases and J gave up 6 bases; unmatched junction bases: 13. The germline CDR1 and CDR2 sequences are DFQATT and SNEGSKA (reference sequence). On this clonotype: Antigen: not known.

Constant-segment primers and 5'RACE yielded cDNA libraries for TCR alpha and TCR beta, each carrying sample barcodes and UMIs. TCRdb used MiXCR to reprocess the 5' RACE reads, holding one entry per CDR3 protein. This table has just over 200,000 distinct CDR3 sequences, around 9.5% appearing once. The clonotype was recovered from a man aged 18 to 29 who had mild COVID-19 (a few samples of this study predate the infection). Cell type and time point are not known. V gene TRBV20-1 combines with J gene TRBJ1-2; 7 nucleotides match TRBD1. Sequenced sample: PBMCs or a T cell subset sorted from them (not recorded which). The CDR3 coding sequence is TGCAGTGCACTCCCCACTGACAGGGCAAATGGCTACACCTTC. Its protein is CSALPTDRANGYTF.